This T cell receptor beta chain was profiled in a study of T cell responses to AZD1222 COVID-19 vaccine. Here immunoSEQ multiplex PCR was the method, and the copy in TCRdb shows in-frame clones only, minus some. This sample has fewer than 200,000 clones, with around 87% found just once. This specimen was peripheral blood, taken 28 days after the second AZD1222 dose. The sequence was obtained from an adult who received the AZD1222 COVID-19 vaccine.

For the CDR3, the DNA is TGCAGCGCTATGACTAGCGGGGGGTCGGCTAGCACAGATACGCAGTATTTT. Its translation is CSAMTSGGSASTDTQYF. The chain joins TRBV29-1 to TRBJ2-3; TRBD2 agrees at 13 bases. Germline lookup yields CDR1 SQVTM and CDR2 ANQGSEA. The CDR3 has 17 residues. Germline trimming cut 7 bases from V and 0 bases from J; bases unmatched to any gene: 10.